Each of the 2 T cell receptor beta chains below was sequenced from the same sample in a study of blood T cell repertoires in COVID-19. TCRdb's copy holds only in-frame clones and misses some; the assay was immunoSEQ multiplex PCR. Among 150,000 to 160,000 clones, about four fifths were seen once, and the ten largest hold approximately 0.5%. The specimen was peripheral blood. The source is a man in his 60s with acute or convalescent COVID-19.

About this clone: In the same sample, other DNA sequences code for this CDR3. The genes are TRBV5-5 and TRBJ2-7, with D perhaps TRBD2 (5 bases). Germline CDR1 SGHKS, CDR2 YYEKEE (reference sequence). Trimming shortened V by 4 bases and J by 2 bases, and 10 bases separated the two germline ends. This CDR3 spans 13 amino acids. The CDR3 sequence is CASSPTGTYEQYF. CDR3 nucleotides: TGTGCCAGCAGCCCCACGGGGACCTACGAGCAGTACTTC.

The chain has TRBV18 and TRBJ1-5; TRBD1 aligns across 7 bases. This CDR3 comprises 15 residues. Trimming at V came to 6 bases and at J to 5 bases, leaving 10 bases not matched to a gene. Germline CDR1 KGHSH, CDR2 LQKENI. The CDR3 coding sequence is TGTGCCAGCTCCCAGAGAGGGGGCGTGGATCAGCCCCAGCATTTT. Its protein product is CASSQRGGVDQPQHF.